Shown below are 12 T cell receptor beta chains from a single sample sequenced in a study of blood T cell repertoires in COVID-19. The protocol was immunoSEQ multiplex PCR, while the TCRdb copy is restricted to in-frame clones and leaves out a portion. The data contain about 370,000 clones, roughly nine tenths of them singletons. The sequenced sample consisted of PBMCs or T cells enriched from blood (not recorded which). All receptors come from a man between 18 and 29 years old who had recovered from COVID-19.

DNA for the CDR3: TGTGCCAGTCAACAGGGGGATCAGCCCCAGCATTTT. Its translation: CASQQGDQPQHF. This sequence joins TRBV10-3 and TRBJ1-5, with TRBD1 matching over 8 bases. Germline V gene data show CDR1 as ENHRY and CDR2 as SYGVKD. Trimming at V came to 10 bases and at J to 5 bases, leaving 4 bases not matched to a gene. The CDR3 runs to 12 residues.

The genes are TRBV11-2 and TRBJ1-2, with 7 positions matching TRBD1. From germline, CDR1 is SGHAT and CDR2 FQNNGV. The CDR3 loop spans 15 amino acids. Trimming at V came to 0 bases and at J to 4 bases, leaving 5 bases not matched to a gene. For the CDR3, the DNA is TGTGCCAGCAGCTTAGATTATGGGACAGCCTATGGCTACACCTTC. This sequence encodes CASSLDYGTAYGYTF.

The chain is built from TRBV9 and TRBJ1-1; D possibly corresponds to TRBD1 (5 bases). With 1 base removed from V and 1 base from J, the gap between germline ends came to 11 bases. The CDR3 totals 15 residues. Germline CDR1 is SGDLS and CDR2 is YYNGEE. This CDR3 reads CASSVSPGPNTEAFF. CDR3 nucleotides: TGTGCCAGCAGCGTAAGCCCAGGGCCGAACACTGAAGCTTTCTTT. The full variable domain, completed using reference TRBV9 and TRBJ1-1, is DSGVTQTPKHLITATGQRVTLRCSPRSGDLSVYWYQQSLDQGLQFLIQYYNGEERAKGNILERFSAQQFPDLHSELNLSSLELGDSALYFCASSVSPGPNTEAFFGQGTRLTVV.

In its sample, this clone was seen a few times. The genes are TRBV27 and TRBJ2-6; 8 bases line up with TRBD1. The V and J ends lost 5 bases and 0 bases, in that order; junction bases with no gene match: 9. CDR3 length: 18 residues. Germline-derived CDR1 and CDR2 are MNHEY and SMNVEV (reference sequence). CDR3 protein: CASSGGTGTFSGANVLTF. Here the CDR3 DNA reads TGTGCCAGCAGTGGGGGGACAGGCACCTTCTCTGGGGCCAACGTCCTGACTTTC.

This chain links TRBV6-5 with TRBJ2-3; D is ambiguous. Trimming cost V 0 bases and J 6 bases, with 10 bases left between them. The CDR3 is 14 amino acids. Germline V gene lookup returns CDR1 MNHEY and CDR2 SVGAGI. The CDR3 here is CASSYSDIEDTQYF. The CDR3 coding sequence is TGTGCCAGCAGTTACTCCGACATTGAGGATACGCAGTATTTT.

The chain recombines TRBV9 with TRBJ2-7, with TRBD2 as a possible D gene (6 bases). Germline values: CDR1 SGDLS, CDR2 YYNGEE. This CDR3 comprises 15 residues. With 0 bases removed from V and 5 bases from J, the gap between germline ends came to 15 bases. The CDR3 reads CASSVGGRRADEQYF. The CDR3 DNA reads TGTGCCAGCAGCGTAGGAGGGAGGCGAGCGGACGAGCAGTACTTC.

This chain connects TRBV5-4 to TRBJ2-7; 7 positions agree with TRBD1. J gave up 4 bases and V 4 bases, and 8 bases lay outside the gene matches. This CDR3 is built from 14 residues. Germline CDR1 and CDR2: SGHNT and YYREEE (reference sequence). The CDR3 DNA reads TGTGCCAGCAGCCGCGGACAGGAAACGTACGAGCAGTACTTC. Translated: CASSRGQETYEQYF.

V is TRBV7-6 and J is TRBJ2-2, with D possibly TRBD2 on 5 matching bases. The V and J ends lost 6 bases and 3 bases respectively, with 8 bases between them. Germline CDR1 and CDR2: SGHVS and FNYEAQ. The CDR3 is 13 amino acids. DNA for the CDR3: TGTGCCAGCAGACGGGAACACACCGGGGAGCTGTTTTTT. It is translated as CASRREHTGELFF.

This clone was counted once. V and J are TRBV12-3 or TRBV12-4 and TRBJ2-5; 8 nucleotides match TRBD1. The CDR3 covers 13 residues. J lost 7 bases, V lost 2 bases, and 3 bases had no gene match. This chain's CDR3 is CASSLQGAGTQYF. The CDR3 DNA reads TGTGCCAGCAGTTTACAGGGGGCAGGGACCCAGTACTTC.

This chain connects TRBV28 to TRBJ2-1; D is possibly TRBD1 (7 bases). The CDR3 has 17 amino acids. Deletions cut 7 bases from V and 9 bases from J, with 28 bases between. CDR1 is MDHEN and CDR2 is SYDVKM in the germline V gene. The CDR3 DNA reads TGTGCCAGCACAAACCCGTTTGGGGGAGGTCGACAGGGTGAGCAGTTCTTC. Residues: CASTNPFGGGRQGEQFF.

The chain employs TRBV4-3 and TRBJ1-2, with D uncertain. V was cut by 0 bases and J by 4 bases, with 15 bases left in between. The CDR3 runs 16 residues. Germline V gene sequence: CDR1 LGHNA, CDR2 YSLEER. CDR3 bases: TGCGCCAGCAGCCAAGATGGGCCCCCAACCCCCTATGGCTACACCTTC. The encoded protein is CASSQDGPPTPYGYTF.

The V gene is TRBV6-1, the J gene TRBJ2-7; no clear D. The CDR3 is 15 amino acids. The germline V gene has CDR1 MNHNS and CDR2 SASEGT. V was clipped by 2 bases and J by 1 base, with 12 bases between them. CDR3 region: CASSEPSTRSYEQYF. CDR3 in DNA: TGTGCCAGCAGTGAACCTTCGACACGATCCTACGAGCAGTACTTC.